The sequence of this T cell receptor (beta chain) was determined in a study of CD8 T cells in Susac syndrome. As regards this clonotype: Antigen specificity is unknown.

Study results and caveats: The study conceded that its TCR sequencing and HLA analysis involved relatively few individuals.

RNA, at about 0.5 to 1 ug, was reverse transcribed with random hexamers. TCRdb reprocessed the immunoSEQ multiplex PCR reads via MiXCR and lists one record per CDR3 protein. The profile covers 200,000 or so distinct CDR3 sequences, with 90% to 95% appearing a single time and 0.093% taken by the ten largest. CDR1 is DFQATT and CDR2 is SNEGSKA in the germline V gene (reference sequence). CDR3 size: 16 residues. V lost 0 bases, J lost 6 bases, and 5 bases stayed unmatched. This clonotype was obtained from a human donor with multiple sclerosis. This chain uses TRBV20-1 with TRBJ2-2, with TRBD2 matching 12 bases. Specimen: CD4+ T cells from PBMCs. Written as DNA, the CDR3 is TGCAGTGCTAGAGACTGGACTAGCGGGAATGCCGGGGAGCTGTTTTTT. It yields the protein CSARDWTSGNAGELFF.